The 30 T cell receptor beta chains given below trace back to one sample, sequenced in a study of OX40 agonist ivuxolimab in advanced cancers. Using immunoSEQ multiplex PCR, the repertoire was profiled, and TCRdb retains in-frame clones only, with some absent. This table has about 77,000 clones, 85% appearing once. The sample here was CD4+ or CD8+ T cells sorted from blood, taken in a trial of the OX40 agonist ivuxolimab. All receptors derive from an adult with an advanced solid tumor such as melanoma, head and neck, liver or kidney cancer.

In its sample, this clone was seen once. The chain joins TRBV7-2 to TRBJ2-3; 12 bases map to TRBD2. Per the germline V gene, CDR1 is SGHTA and CDR2 is FQGNSA. The CDR3 loop spans 15 amino acids. V gave up 5 bases and J gave up 7 bases; unmatched junction bases: 7. CDR3 nucleotide sequence: TGTGCCAGCAGCACACGGACTAGCGGGGTGAATACGCAGTATTTT. It codes for CASSTRTSGVNTQYF.

The rearrangement links TRBV19 to TRBJ1-5; no reliable D call. Germline V gene data show CDR1 as LNHDA and CDR2 as SQIVND (reference sequence). V was pared by 8 bases and J by 0 bases, with 14 bases between. The CDR3 runs 15 residues. CDR3 in DNA: TGTGCCAGTGACGGGAAGCCTAATAGCAATCAGCCCCAGCATTTT. It codes for CASDGKPNSNQPQHF.

This rearrangement joins TRBV27 to TRBJ2-1; TRBD1 agrees at 9 bases. J was trimmed by 8 bases and V by 6 bases; bases with no gene match: 11. This CDR3 spans 15 amino acids. CDR1 is MNHEY and CDR2 is SMNVEV in the germline V gene (reference sequence). For the CDR3, the DNA is TGTGCCAGCAGGAAATCCCGGGACAGGGCTTATGAGCAGTTCTTC. As protein: CASRKSRDRAYEQFF.

This chain uses TRBV7-8 with TRBJ2-3; the D gene is possibly TRBD1 (5 bases). Germline CDR1 SGHVS, CDR2 FQNEAQ. Trimming left V 5 bases short and J 4 bases short, with 13 bases between. This CDR3 is built from 14 residues. Here the CDR3 DNA reads TGTGCCAGCAGCCGCAGGGAAAAGGCAGATACGCAGTATTTT. Amino acids: CASSRREKADTQYF.

This chain connects TRBV27 to TRBJ2-1, with 13 bases lining up with TRBD2. The trim removed 7 bases at V and 4 bases at J, leaving 10 bases unmatched. This CDR3 is built from 17 residues. Germline V gives CDR1 MNHEY, CDR2 SMNVEV (reference sequence). As DNA, the CDR3 is TGTGCCAGCACCACGCTCCAACTAGCGGGGGGGTACAATGAGCAGTTCTTC. As protein: CASTTLQLAGGYNEQFF.

The count of this clone is one. The chain links TRBV7-3 to TRBJ2-2; D not certain. Germline CDR1 is SGHTA and CDR2 is FQGTGA. With 4 bases removed from V and 6 bases from J, the gap between germline ends came to 9 bases. The CDR3 extends over 13 amino acids. The CDR3 reads CASSSRNAGELFF. In DNA, the CDR3 is TGTGCCAGCAGCTCCCGCAATGCCGGGGAGCTGTTTTTT.

This clone was detected once. V usage is TRBV30 and J usage is TRBJ1-5, with D unclear. Germline CDR1 reads GTSNPN; CDR2 reads SVGIG (reference sequence). The CDR3 runs 13 residues. The V and J ends lost 3 bases and 1 base respectively, with 7 bases between them. CDR3 sequence (DNA): TGTGCCTGGAGCCCGGACAGCAATCAGCCCCAGCATTTT. Translation: CAWSPDSNQPQHF.

The chain has TRBV7-8 and TRBJ1-2, with 11 positions matching TRBD1. After removal of 2 bases from V and 3 bases from J, the junction contained 8 bases not matched to a gene. This CDR3 region has 17 residues. Germline V lookup: CDR1 SGHVS, CDR2 FQNEAQ. CDR3 nucleotides: TGTGCCAGCAGCTTACGGGGACAGGGGGATGTTTACTATGGCTACACCTTC. Protein: CASSLRGQGDVYYGYTF.

The rearrangement links TRBV2 to TRBJ1-2; D is perhaps TRBD1 (5 bases). Germline CDR1 SNHLY, CDR2 FYNNEI. Between the trimmed V and J ends, which lost 3 bases and 8 bases, there was a span of 16 bases. The CDR3 is 14 amino acids. The CDR3 spells CASSESAGPGGYTF. The CDR3, as DNA: TGTGCCAGCAGTGAGTCAGCAGGGCCCGGGGGCTACACCTTC.

The chain links TRBV7-2 to TRBJ2-3; 9 nucleotides align to TRBD2. Trimming at V came to 5 bases and at J to 0 bases, leaving 9 bases not matched to a gene. Germline V gene data show CDR1 as SGHTA and CDR2 as FQGNSA. The CDR3 sequence is 17 residues long. CDR3 region: CASSPLGGGDSTDTQYF. In nucleotides, the CDR3 is TGTGCCAGCAGCCCACTTGGCGGGGGGGACAGCACAGATACGCAGTATTTT.

The chain recombines TRBV6-1 with TRBJ1-3; D call uncertain. In germline, CDR1 is MNHNS, CDR2 SASEGT. V dropped 9 bases and J dropped 0 bases, with 6 bases sitting between them. This CDR3 spans 12 amino acids. The CDR3 region is CASLTSGNTIYF. CDR3 nucleotides: TGTGCCAGTCTTACCTCTGGAAACACCATATATTTT.

V is TRBV5-8 and J is TRBJ2-4; D is unresolved. Germline-derived CDR1 and CDR2 are SGHTS and YDEGEE. CDR3 size: 14 residues. The V end was cut by 4 bases, the J end by 9 bases, with 17 bases between. CDR3 bases: TGTGCCAGCAGCCGTTTCCCCCAGGTGGGCATTCAGTACTTC. The encoded protein is CASSRFPQVGIQYF. Full variable domain (missing parts from reference TRBV5-8 and TRBJ2-4): EAGVTQSPTHLIKTRGQQATLRCSPISGHTSVYWYQQALGLGLQFLLWYDEGEERNRGNFPPRFSGRQFPNYSSELNVNALELEDSALYLCASSRFPQVGIQYFGAGTRLSVL.

This clone came up once. The genes are TRBV5-4 and TRBJ1-1; no firm D call. Trimming took off 4 bases at V and 4 bases at J, with 11 bases between the two ends. CDR1 SGHNT and CDR2 YYREEE come from the germline V gene (reference sequence). The CDR3 is made up of 13 amino acids. In DNA, the CDR3 is TGTGCCAGCAGCCGGCCCCCAGGCACTGAAGCTTTCTTT. Translated: CASSRPPGTEAFF.

V and J are TRBV12-5 and TRBJ1-1; D perhaps matches TRBD1 (6 bases). Germline V CDR1 and CDR2: LGHNT, FRNRAP. The ends were cut back, 7 bases at V and 1 base at J, with 19 bases in the middle. The CDR3 length is 16 residues. The CDR3 protein is CASAPPGTRPNTEAFF. CDR3 DNA sequence: TGTGCTAGTGCCCCCCCGGGGACAAGACCGAACACTGAAGCTTTCTTT.

V gene TRBV6-5 combines with J gene TRBJ1-1, with TRBD1 matching 7 bases. Losses at the gene ends were 7 bases for V and 1 base for J; bases not matched to a gene: 6. The CDR3 contains 14 residues. Germline V gene sequence: CDR1 MNHEY, CDR2 SVGAGI. CDR3 amino acids: CASTPTGTNTEAFF. The CDR3 DNA reads TGTGCCAGCACCCCGACAGGGACGAACACTGAAGCTTTCTTT.

J is TRBJ1-5 and V is TRBV5-4; D gene unclear. The germline V gene encodes CDR1 SGHNT and CDR2 YYREEE (reference sequence). There are 13 residues in the CDR3. The V end lost 2 bases, the J end lost 4 bases, and 7 bases lay between the germline ends. The CDR3 DNA sequence: TGTGCCAGCAGCTTCGACACTAATCAGCCCCAGCATTTT. Amino acids: CASSFDTNQPQHF.

The chain has TRBV7-3 and TRBJ2-3, with 12 bases that match TRBD2. The CDR3 runs 15 residues. J lost 5 bases, V lost 5 bases, and 5 bases had no gene match. Germline values: CDR1 SGHTA, CDR2 FQGTGA. The DNA of the CDR3 is TGTGCCAGCAGCCCTAGCGGGGGGGCCGGAGATACGCAGTATTTT. Translated: CASSPSGGAGDTQYF.

The gene calls are TRBV4-2 and TRBJ1-5, with D possibly matching TRBD1 (5 bases). This CDR3 region has 14 residues. The V gene lost 4 bases and the J gene lost 0 bases, with 7 bases spanning the gap. The V gene's germline CDR1 is LGHNA and CDR2 YNFKEQ. This CDR3 is CASSLDSSNQPQHF. CDR3 coding DNA: TGTGCCAGCAGCCTCGACAGTAGCAATCAGCCCCAGCATTTT.

This clone was observed a single time. The chain uses TRBV6-1 and TRBJ2-7; D remains ambiguous. Trimming removed 0 bases from V and 2 bases from J, with 5 bases in between. Germline loops: CDR1 MNHNS, CDR2 SASEGT. This CDR3 comprises 13 residues. The CDR3 spells CASSEAPPYEQYF. The CDR3 nucleotides are TGTGCCAGCAGTGAAGCGCCCCCCTACGAGCAGTACTTC.

The V call is TRBV6-1, the J call TRBJ1-1, with unresolved D. The CDR3 runs 13 residues. The ends were cut back, 1 base at V and 0 bases at J, with 3 bases in the middle. In germline, CDR1 is MNHNS, CDR2 SASEGT. CDR3 sequence reads: CASSEVLNTEAFF. The CDR3 bases are TGTGCCAGCAGTGAAGTTTTGAACACTGAAGCTTTCTTT.

The chain employs TRBV5-1 and TRBJ1-1; D is perhaps TRBD1 (5 bases). V lost 0 bases, J lost 0 bases, and 9 bases lay in between. The CDR3 has 15 amino acids. The germline V gene has CDR1 SGHRS and CDR2 YFSETQ. The CDR3 loop is CASSLGQYMNTEAFF. The CDR3 DNA is TGCGCCAGCAGCTTGGGACAGTATATGAACACTGAAGCTTTCTTT.

The V and J genes are TRBV4-1 and TRBJ1-6; TRBD1 aligns across 7 bases. This CDR3 contains 15 residues. The V segment lost 0 bases and the J segment 8 bases; nucleotides outside the gene matches: 4. CDR1 MGHRA and CDR2 YSYEKL come from the germline V gene. The CDR3 DNA sequence: TGCGCCAGCAGCCAAGAGGTTACAGGGGATTCACCCCTCCACTTT. Its translation is CASSQEVTGDSPLHF.

The chain employs TRBV11-2 and TRBJ2-2, with D unresolved. V was pared by 0 bases and J by 5 bases, with 7 bases between. From germline, CDR1 is SGHAT and CDR2 FQNNGV. The CDR3 contains 14 residues. This CDR3 is CASSLEAQTGELFF. The CDR3, as DNA: TGTGCCAGCAGCTTAGAGGCCCAAACCGGGGAGCTGTTTTTT. The full variable domain, in which reference TRBV11-2 and TRBJ2-2 provide the parts outside the CDR3, is EAGVAQSPRYKIIEKRQSVAFWCNPISGHATLYWYQQILGQGPKLLIQFQNNGVVDDSQLPKDRFSAERLKGVDSTLKIQPAKLEDSAVYLCASSLEAQTGELFFGEGSRLTVL.

This chain connects TRBV2 to TRBJ2-7; 12 nucleotides line up with TRBD2. The CDR3 contains 15 residues. The V gene end was trimmed by 5 bases and the J gene end by 6 bases; junction bases not matched to a gene: 8. Germline CDR1 SNHLY, CDR2 FYNNEI. CDR3 sequence reads: CASSPLAGGPSEQYF. CDR3 nucleotides: TGTGCCAGCAGTCCTCTAGCGGGGGGGCCCAGCGAGCAGTACTTC.

DNA for the CDR3: TGTGCCAGCAGTGACCAGCAGAACACTGAAGCTTTCTTT. Translating it yields CASSDQQNTEAFF. This sequence joins TRBV6-1 and TRBJ1-1; unclear D gene. Per the germline V gene, CDR1 is MNHNS and CDR2 is SASEGT. V shed 3 bases and J shed 1 base, with 6 bases lying between them. The CDR3 is made up of 13 amino acids.

This chain connects TRBV7-2 to TRBJ2-3; TRBD2 matches at 9 bases. V shed 3 bases and J 0 bases; nucleotides not matched to a gene: 1. The CDR3 loop spans 15 amino acids. Germline-derived CDR1 and CDR2 are SGHTA and FQGNSA. As DNA, the CDR3 is TGTGCCAGCAGCTTTAGCGGGGGTAGCACAGATACGCAGTATTTT. Translation gives CASSFSGGSTDTQYF.

V gene TRBV6-6 combines with J gene TRBJ1-4; 8 bases align to TRBD1. Germline CDR1 MNHNY, CDR2 SVGAGI (reference sequence). The CDR3 runs 16 residues. V shed 7 bases and J 10 bases; nucleotides not matched to a gene: 17. The CDR3 DNA follows: TGTGCCAGCAACGCCCTAGAGGGCAGGGGGCGTGTAAAACTGTTTTTT. Translated, it gives CASNALEGRGRVKLFF.

The chain carries TRBV5-1 and TRBJ2-5, with 12 nucleotides matching TRBD1. The germline V gene has CDR1 SGHRS and CDR2 YFSETQ. The CDR3 covers 15 residues. Losses at the gene ends were 2 bases for V and 4 bases for J; bases not matched to a gene: 3. In DNA, the CDR3 is TGCGCCAGCAGCTTCCGGGACAGGGGGCCAGAGACCCAGTACTTC. It specifies CASSFRDRGPETQYF.

V usage is TRBV7-2 and J usage is TRBJ2-7; TRBD2 matches 8 bases. The germline V gene encodes CDR1 SGHTA and CDR2 FQGNSA. The CDR3 contains 15 residues. V was clipped by 0 bases and J by 1 base; unmatched bases: 2. Here the CDR3 DNA reads TGTGCCAGCAGCTTAGCGGCGGGGGGATCCTACGAGCAGTACTTC. Translated: CASSLAAGGSYEQYF. Filled out from reference TRBV7-2 and TRBJ2-7, the complete variable domain reads GAGVSQSPSNKVTEKGKDVELRCDPISGHTALYWYRQSLGQGLEFLIYFQGNSAPDKSGLPSDRFSAERTGGSVSTLTIQRTQQEDSAVYLCASSLAAGGSYEQYFGPGTRLTVT.

V usage is TRBV27 and J usage is TRBJ1-5; D is ambiguous. The CDR3 has 15 amino acids. Germline V gene sequence: CDR1 MNHEY, CDR2 SMNVEV (reference sequence). V lost 3 bases, J lost 0 bases, and 9 bases lay in between. Here the CDR3 reads CASSFKRDSNQPQHF. CDR3 DNA sequence: TGTGCCAGCAGTTTTAAGAGGGATAGCAATCAGCCCCAGCATTTT.